Listed below are T cell receptor beta chains from one sample, sequenced in a study of cytotoxic CD8 clonotypes in ibrutinib-treated CLL. Repertoires were generated with immunoSEQ multiplex PCR, while TCRdb's copy carries only in-frame clones and drops some. Among roughly 300,000 clones listed, 60% to 80% were seen once. This sample comprised PBMCs, obtained at disease progression, from a patient treated with ibrutinib. These receptors all stem from a human donor with chronic lymphocytic leukemia. Each CDR3 is given with its conserved first and last residue. A D gene is named only where the DNA matches it firmly. Size is omitted from some rows. Given values are once, few, many or a class for expanded clones.

clone size	J gene	V gene	D gene	CDR3 protein	CDR3 DNA
-	TRBJ1-6	TRBV7-9	-	CASSLFTGPLHF	TGTGCCAGCAGCCTATTCACGGGACCCCTCCACTTT
few	TRBJ1-5	TRBV9	-	CASSPRWRRQPQHF	TGTGCCAGCAGCCCACGGTGGAGGAGGCAGCCCCAGCATTTT
once	TRBJ1-3	TRBV11-2	TRBD1	CASSLLTGGLSGNTIYF	TGTGCCAGCAGCTTGCTGACAGGGGGATTATCCGGAAACACCATATATTTT
-	TRBJ1-6	TRBV9	TRBD1	CASSVVPGTGDSPLHF	TGTGCCAGCAGCGTAGTCCCCGGAACAGGGGATTCACCCCTCCACTTT
-	TRBJ1-2	TRBV19	TRBD1	CASSLGTANYGYTF	TGTGCCAGTAGTCTCGGGACAGCTAACTATGGCTACACCTTC
-	TRBJ2-1	TRBV29-1	-	CSVPYRSYNEQFF	TGCAGCGTCCCCTATCGGTCCTACAATGAGCAGTTCTTC
-	TRBJ2-1	TRBV2	-	CASIPSQHEQFF	TGTGCCAGCATTCCCAGTCAGCATGAGCAGTTCTTC
-	TRBJ1-2	TRBV18	-	CASSPKGQANYGYTF	TGTGCCAGCTCACCAAAGGGGCAGGCTAACTATGGCTACACCTTC
-	TRBJ2-3	TRBV7-6	-	CASSLRDSTDTQYF	TGTGCCAGCAGCCTCCGGGACAGCACAGATACGCAGTATTTT
-	TRBJ2-2	TRBV5-1	TRBD2	CASSLLAGAGGTGELFF	TGCGCCAGCAGCTTGCTAGCGGGGGCCGGAGGCACCGGGGAGCTGTTTTTT
-	TRBJ2-7	TRBV6-5	-	CASSSLQGGYEQYF	TGTGCCAGCAGTTCACTACAGGGCGGCTACGAGCAGTACTTC
-	TRBJ2-5	TRBV18	TRBD2	CASSRSGTSRGETQYF	TGTGCCAGCTCGCGATCCGGGACTAGTCGAGGAGAGACCCAGTACTTC
-	TRBJ2-5	TRBV28	-	CASKAVGLQETQYF	TGTGCCAGCAAGGCTGTGGGCCTTCAAGAGACCCAGTACTTC
-	TRBJ1-4	TRBV27	TRBD1	CASGRTADRGRDEKLFF	TGTGCCAGCGGACGAACAGCGGACAGGGGGCGAGATGAAAAACTGTTTTTT
-	TRBJ2-5	TRBV5-1	-	CASSLVTGWYETQYF	TGCGCCAGCAGCTTGGTTACAGGGTGGTACGAGACCCAGTACTTC
-	TRBJ1-2	TRBV19	-	CASSIGVGGYTF	TGTGCCAGTAGTATTGGGGTTGGTGGCTACACCTTC
-	TRBJ2-3	TRBV11-3	-	CASSLGTLETSTDTQYF	TGTGCCAGCAGCCTCGGGACTCTCGAGACTAGCACAGATACGCAGTATTTT
-	TRBJ2-3	TRBV28	TRBD1	CASSLGQVRTDTQYF	TGTGCCAGCAGTCTCGGACAGGTTCGCACAGATACGCAGTATTTT
-	TRBJ1-3	TRBV9	-	CASSQWTEGNTIYF	TGTGCCAGCAGCCAGTGGACTGAGGGAAACACCATATATTTT
-	TRBJ2-7	TRBV10-2	TRBD2	CASSEAGGGYEQYF	TGCGCCAGCAGTGAAGCGGGAGGGGGCTACGAGCAGTACTTC
-	TRBJ1-4	TRBV13	-	CASSNGHLNEKLFF	TGTGCCAGCAGCAATGGACACCTTAATGAAAAACTGTTTTTT
-	TRBJ1-1	TRBV6-1	-	CASLTGTRSGTEAFF	TGTGCCAGTCTTACCGGGACCAGGAGTGGTACTGAAGCTTTCTTT
-	TRBJ2-2	TRBV9	-	CASSSPSGRGTGELFF	TGTGCCAGCAGCTCCCCTTCAGGCAGGGGCACCGGGGAGCTGTTTTTT
-	TRBJ2-5	TRBV7-3	-	CASSLIGDRQETQYF	TGTGCCAGCAGCTTAATCGGGGACCGACAAGAGACCCAGTACTTC
once	TRBJ2-1	TRBV14	-	CASSQRLRLHNEQFF	TGTGCCAGCAGCCAGAGACTGAGACTACACAATGAGCAGTTCTTC
-	TRBJ1-6	TRBV5-1	TRBD1	CASSRDRVSPLHF	TGCGCCAGCAGCCGGGACAGGGTTTCACCCCTCCACTTT
-	TRBJ2-7	TRBV2	TRBD1	CASSEPGQVTPHYEQYF	TGTGCCAGCAGCGAACCGGGACAGGTTACCCCACACTACGAGCAGTACTTC
-	TRBJ1-5	TRBV19	TRBD1	CASSSDRGSNQPQHF	TGTGCCAGTAGTTCAGACAGGGGTTCCAATCAGCCCCAGCATTTT
-	TRBJ2-7	TRBV11-2	TRBD2	CASSFLAGGREQYF	TGTGCCAGCAGCTTTCTAGCGGGGGGGCGCGAGCAGTACTTC
-	TRBJ1-4	TRBV9	-	CASSARITSNEKLFF	TGTGCCAGCAGCGCCCGGATTACCTCTAATGAAAAACTGTTTTTT
-	TRBJ1-5	TRBV27	-	CASSLSREFSNQPQHF	TGTGCCAGCAGTTTATCTCGGGAATTTAGCAATCAGCCCCAGCATTTT
once	TRBJ1-1	TRBV5-1	-	CASSLRYRNTEAFF	TGCGCCAGCAGCTTGCGGTACCGGAACACTGAAGCTTTCTTT
few	TRBJ1-2	TRBV7-2	-	CASSLVGYYGYTF	TGTGCCAGCAGCTTAGTGGGGTACTATGGCTACACCTTC
-	TRBJ1-6	TRBV5-1	-	CASRIGQGYNSPLHF	TGCGCCAGCAGGATAGGGCAGGGCTATAATTCACCCCTCCACTTT
-	TRBJ2-3	TRBV9	-	CASAPPGEQYF	TGTGCCAGCGCCCCACCCGGGGAGCAGTATTTT
-	TRBJ2-3	TRBV14	-	CASSQDLADTQYF	TGTGCCAGCAGCCAAGATCTGGCAGATACGCAGTATTTT
-	TRBJ2-7	TRBV5-1	-	CASSLFTHYEQYF	TGCGCCAGCAGCTTGTTTACGCACTACGAGCAGTACTTC
-	TRBJ1-2	TRBV5-1	-	CASSFIAQKTFYGYTF	TGCGCCAGCAGCTTCATAGCCCAAAAAACCTTCTATGGCTACACCTTC
-	TRBJ1-2	TRBV25-1	-	CASSDTGAYGYTF	TGTGCCAGCAGCGACACGGGAGCTTATGGCTACACCTTC
-	TRBJ2-7	TRBV5-1	TRBD2	CASSLGLASLKAYEQYF	TGCGCCAGCAGCCTGGGACTAGCGTCCCTTAAAGCCTACGAGCAGTACTTC
many	TRBJ2-3	TRBV7-8	-	CASSTRAFPADTQYF	TGTGCCAGCAGCACCCGGGCCTTTCCGGCAGATACGCAGTATTTT
-	TRBJ2-5	TRBV5-1	-	CASTLQPSQETQYF	TGCGCCAGCACTCTACAGCCATCTCAAGAGACCCAGTACTTC
few	TRBJ2-1	TRBV6-4	-	CASSLRGASYNEQFF	TGTGCCAGCAGCCTACGAGGGGCGTCCTACAATGAGCAGTTCTTC
-	TRBJ2-7	TRBV5-1	-	CASSLGQPFYEREQYF	TGCGCCAGCAGCTTGGGACAGCCTTTCTACGAGCGGGAGCAGTACTTC
-	TRBJ2-3	TRBV7-2	-	CASSSTRSTDTQYF	TGTGCCAGCAGCTCGACTAGATCCACAGATACGCAGTATTTT
-	TRBJ2-1	TRBV5-1	TRBD1	CASSRDSSYNEQFF	TGCGCCAGCAGCCGGGACAGCTCCTACAATGAGCAGTTCTTC
few	TRBJ2-7	TRBV15	-	CATSSFIQGSNEQYF	TGTGCCACCAGCTCATTTATTCAGGGTTCCAACGAGCAGTACTTC
-	TRBJ1-2	TRBV5-4	-	CASSPGTVYGYTF	TGTGCCAGCAGCCCGGGGACCGTATATGGCTACACCTTC
-	TRBJ1-1	TRBV28	-	CASSYDSGMNTEAFF	TGTGCCAGCAGTTACGACAGCGGAATGAACACTGAAGCTTTCTTT
-	TRBJ1-2	TRBV9	-	CASSVGHQLGYGYTF	TGTGCCAGCAGCGTAGGTCATCAGCTGGGGTATGGCTACACCTTC
-	TRBJ2-7	TRBV15	-	CATSRDLEGSYEQYF	TGTGCCACCAGCAGAGATTTAGAGGGGTCTTACGAGCAGTACTTC
few	TRBJ1-2	TRBV20-1	-	CSARDSYGYTF	TGCAGTGCTAGGGACAGCTATGGCTACACCTTC
-	TRBJ2-1	TRBV15	-	CATSRELVRVTLAANHEQFF	TGTGCCACCAGCAGAGAACTCGTACGAGTAACCCTCGCGGCGAACCATGAGCAGTTCTTC